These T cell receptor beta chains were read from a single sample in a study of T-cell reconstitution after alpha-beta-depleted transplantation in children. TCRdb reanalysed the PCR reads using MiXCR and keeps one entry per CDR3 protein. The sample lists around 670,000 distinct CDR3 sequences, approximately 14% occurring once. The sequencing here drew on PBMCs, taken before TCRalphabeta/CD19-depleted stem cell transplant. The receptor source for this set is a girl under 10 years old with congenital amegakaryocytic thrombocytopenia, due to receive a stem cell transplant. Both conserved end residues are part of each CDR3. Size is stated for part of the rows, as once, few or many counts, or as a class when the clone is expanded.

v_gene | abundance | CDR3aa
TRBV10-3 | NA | CATEGGRGPLEF
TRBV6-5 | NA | CASSYYKGNDGYTF
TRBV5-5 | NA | CASSLDSGSGTDTQYF
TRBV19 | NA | CASSITGSWTDTQYF
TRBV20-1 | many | CSARDRLAADTQYF
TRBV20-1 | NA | CSARHGGSYNEQFF
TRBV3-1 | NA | CASSQEGETGGGTDTQYF
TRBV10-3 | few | CASDGTPVGTGELFF
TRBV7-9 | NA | CASSLGGQGNLYGYTF
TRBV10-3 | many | CAIRPGQGNF
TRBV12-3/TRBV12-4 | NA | CASRPEGDQQFF
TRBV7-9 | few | CASSLSNSYEQYF
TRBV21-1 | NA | CASSKAKRPRHGIYGYTF
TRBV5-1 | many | CASSLHSNYGYTF
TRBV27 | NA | CASRPTLRANTIYF
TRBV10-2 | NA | CASIGLAGPAYNEQFF
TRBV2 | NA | CASSGSGKVGELFF
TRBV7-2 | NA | CASSYTEPYEQYF